This TCR beta chain was obtained from a study of blood T cells in healthy people across ages (dated by TCRdb to about 2015). At the level of the whole study: Template switching captured roughly one uniquely barcoded TCR beta cDNA molecule per two T cells in model experiments. For two donors (one aged 18 to 30 and one aged 80 or older), the study analyzed two additional independent replicas of 1 million unique cDNA reads from the same blood draw. Donors of different ages were randomly distributed across sequencing lanes to avoid experimental bias. Donors were grouped into four age groups: young (average about 15 years), middle-aged (roughly 40), aged (approximately 67) and long-lived (about 90). Age-related changes in TCR beta repertoire diversity were measured in the study by deep sequencing normalized with unique cDNA molecular identifiers. The paper as a whole reports these results and caveats: Conclusive comparison of naive and antigen-experienced compartments was prevented by the profiling of bulk unsorted PBMCs. Because the CMV infection status of the donors was unknown, age-related changes in expanded clonotypes may potentially have been confounded. Observed TCR beta diversity per million T cells fell roughly linearly with age, and a significant reduction was already apparent by age around 40. Compared with the aged group, more naive CD4+ T cells, fewer expanded clones and increased TCR diversity were shown by the long-lived group, suggesting age selection. A strong correlation was found between observed TCR beta diversity and the percentage of naive T cells measured by flow cytometry. Estimates of total diversity from one million sequenced T cells were regarded as lower bounds and underestimates.

Library preparation employed 5' RACE. Instrument used: Illumina HiSeq 2500. A second PCR of about 6 to 11 cycles was performed with a sample-barcoded 5' primer and a J-beta primer mix. Each TCR beta cDNA molecule received a unique molecular identifier from a template-switch 5' adaptor carrying 12 random nucleotides. Each sample yielded at least 2.5 million CDR3-containing paired-end reads. First-strand cDNA was synthesized from all RNA with the Mint cDNA synthesis kit, primed by a TRBC-specific oligonucleotide. Following uracil-DNA glycosylase treatment, a first 18-cycle PCR with universal primers M1SS and BC2_uni_R was performed on all cDNA. The paper's processing steps were these. For normalization, 1 million high-quality reads were randomly selected from each sample, with every read carrying a distinct molecular identifier. Reads with shared molecular identifiers were discarded instead of being binned into consensus sequences. MiTCR, with a Q25 quality threshold and the strictest error-elimination algorithm, was used for CDR3 identification, clonotype clustering and error correction. Lower-bound total TCR beta diversity was estimated with a nonparametric unseen species model using Euler transformation. TCRdb applied fastp at Q25 and MiXCR to the public reads, then kept only in-frame beta chains. Merged by CDR3 protein, the rows form single entries marked with the most common genes and DNA. These V and J calls originate from TCRdb's pipeline instead of the authors' own analysis. This sample is represented by approximately 1.5 million distinct CDR3 sequences; under 55% of them were singletons. About 3.8% of the sample is held by the ten biggest clonotypes.

With respect to this clonotype: The target of this receptor is not known. Per-base quality was not reported, and no clone a single base away is much larger than it.

Donors were about 36 systemically healthy Caucasian individuals from Russia aged 6 to 90 years. Roughly 9.5 milliliters of peripheral blood were drawn from each donor into EDTA-treated Vacutainer tubes. PBMCs were isolated by Ficoll-Paque density-gradient centrifugation, with at least 6 million obtained per sample. Total RNA, at least 6 micrograms per sample, was extracted from PBMCs with Trizol reagent. For every donor, flow cytometry on a PBMC aliquot measured the percentage of naive CD45RAhigh/CD27high T cells. This receptor was taken from a woman aged 18-35 years in good health. Sequencing used blood.

The CDR3 reads as follows: CASSQSGFDGYTF. Read as DNA, the sequence is TGTGCCAGCAGCCAATCAGGGTTCGATGGCTACACCTTC. This sequence uses TRBV16 and TRBJ1-2; no confident D gene assignment can be made. For CDR1 and CDR2, the germline V gene lists KGHSY and FQNENV. The CDR3 goes from the cysteine to the phenylalanine over 13 residues. Just CDR3 DNA is preserved here, 39 bases in frame from base 1. V and J are truncated by 0 bases and 6 bases respectively, leaving an intervening sequence of 8 bases.